This T cell receptor beta chain was profiled in a study of T cell responses to AZD1222 COVID-19 vaccine. The study, taken as a whole, reports: Increased Spike-specific TCR breadth and depth were observed after two AZD1222 doses. Females made up more of the donors, who were largely white British, and clonal diversity may have come out too low. At baseline, seropositivity was found in only six AZD1222 recipients.

Concerning this clone itself: What it binds is unknown.

This table comes from immunoSEQ multiplex PCR, and its TCRdb copy is limited to in-frame clones, with some not included. In the table there are about 150,000 clones, roughly nine tenths of which are singletons. Sequencing used peripheral blood, obtained on day 0 of AZD1222 vaccination. The receptor was isolated from an adult in good health.

The CDR3 reads CSASGGGTEAFF. The CDR3, as DNA: TGCAGTGCGAGTGGGGGTGGCACTGAAGCTTTCTTT. V gene TRBV20-1 combines with J gene TRBJ1-1; possible D gene TRBD1, 5 bases. The CDR3 totals 12 residues. Germline V gene data show CDR1 as DFQATT and CDR2 as SNEGSKA (reference sequence). V dropped 6 bases and J dropped 4 bases, with 12 bases sitting between them.